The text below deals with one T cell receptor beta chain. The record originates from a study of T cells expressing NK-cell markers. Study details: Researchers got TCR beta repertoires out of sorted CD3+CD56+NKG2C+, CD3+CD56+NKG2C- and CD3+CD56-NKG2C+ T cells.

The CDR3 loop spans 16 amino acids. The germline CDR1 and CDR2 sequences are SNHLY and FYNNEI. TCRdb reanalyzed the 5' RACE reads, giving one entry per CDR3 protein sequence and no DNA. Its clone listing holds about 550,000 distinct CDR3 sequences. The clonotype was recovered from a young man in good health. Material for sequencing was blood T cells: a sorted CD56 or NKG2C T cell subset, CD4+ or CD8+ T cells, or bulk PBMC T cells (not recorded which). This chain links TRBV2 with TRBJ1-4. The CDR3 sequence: CASSEPRQPGGEKLFF.